The next 5 T cell receptor beta chains were all read from a single sample in a study of blood T cells in healthy people across ages. Then a second PCR, running roughly 7 to 12 cycles, was carried out with a sample-barcoded 5' primer and a J-beta primer mix. TCRdb reanalysed the 5' RACE reads using MiXCR and keeps one entry per CDR3 protein. The sample consists of approximately 810,000 distinct CDR3 sequences, 29% of them appearing once. The sample consisted of blood. The origin of the receptors is a woman of 80 years or more in good health.

This clonotype was seen a few times. V gene TRBV5-1 combines with J gene TRBJ1-1; D is unresolved. Germline V lookup: CDR1 SGHRS, CDR2 YFSETQ. The CDR3 is made up of 16 amino acids. Trimming removed 4 bases at V and 1 base at J, with 17 bases between. The CDR3 sequence is CASSLNTPSGNTEAFF. The CDR3 bases are TGCGCCAGCAGCCTTAACACGCCCAGTGGGAACACTGAAGCTTTCTTT.

This clonotype has a handful of counts. The rearrangement joins TRBV28 to TRBJ2-5; the D gene could be TRBD1 or TRBD2 (6 bases each). The CDR3 totals 15 residues. The germline gives CDR1 MDHEN, CDR2 SYDVKM. Trimming left V 3 bases short and J 4 bases short, with 15 bases between. In DNA form, the CDR3 reads TGTGCCAGCAGTTTGGGGGGAAAGGGGGTAGAGACCCAGTACTTC. Protein: CASSLGGKGVETQYF.

There are many counts of this clonotype. The gene calls are TRBV5-1 and TRBJ1-2, with D possibly TRBD1 on 5 matching bases. Trimming cost V 0 bases and J 8 bases, with 11 bases left between them. Per germline, CDR1 SGHRS and CDR2 YFSETQ. The CDR3 is made up of 13 amino acids. CDR3 DNA: TGCGCCAGCAGCTTGGAGGGGTTAAGGGGCTACACCTTC. Amino acids: CASSLEGLRGYTF. The full variable domain, in which reference TRBV5-1 and TRBJ1-2 provide the parts outside the CDR3, is KAGVTQTPRYLIKTRGQQVTLSCSPISGHRSVSWYQQTPGQGLQFLFEYFSETQRNKGNFPGRFSGRQFSNSRSEMNVSTLELGDSALYLCASSLEGLRGYTFGSGTRLTVV.

This clonotype was picked up many times. This rearrangement joins TRBV5-1 to TRBJ2-3; a possible D gene is TRBD1 (5 bases). This CDR3 region has 16 residues. Trimming removed 1 base from V and 0 bases from J, with 12 bases in between. The germline V gene has CDR1 SGHRS and CDR2 YFSETQ. Here the CDR3 reads CASSLTTDASTDTQYF. In DNA, the CDR3 is TGCGCCAGCAGCTTGACGACAGACGCTAGCACAGATACGCAGTATTTT.

The chain combines TRBV5-5 with TRBJ2-3; D is unclear. The CDR3 has 16 residues. Germline CDR1 is SGHKS and CDR2 is YYEKEE (reference sequence). Between the trimmed V and J ends, which lost 2 bases and 0 bases, there was a span of 13 bases. CDR3 residues: CASSLNRVSSTDTQYF. Here the CDR3 DNA reads TGTGCCAGCAGCTTAAACAGAGTGTCTAGCACAGATACGCAGTATTTT.